The present T cell receptor beta chain was sequenced within a study of spatial heterogeneity in lung cancer. Background on the study: Detection consistently yielded more beta chains than alpha chains. Each distinct TCR and UMI combination averaged more than ten appearances in raw reads. Whole-study results and caveats: Ubiquitous expanded tumor TCRs surfaced in blood more at resection than they did at follow-up.

TCRdb ran MiXCR on the 5' RACE reads and lists one entry per CDR3 protein. The sample gives about 92,000 distinct CDR3 sequences, approximately 12% of which show up once; about 41% is in the top ten. Comment on this clonotype: The antigen is unknown.

This CDR3 has 15 residues. CDR1 and CDR2 from the germline V gene are SNHLY and FYNNEI. Trimming cost V 4 bases and J 2 bases; bases outside gene matches: 4. Time point given: sample taken at primary tumor resection. Extraction of whole RNA from tumor, nontumor lung or frozen PBMC preceded unsorted sequencing. Untreated early-stage non-small cell lung cancer patients, approximately 79 in total, were the donors. The sequence was obtained from a male donor with early-stage non-small cell lung cancer. The sample was PBMCs, taken at surgery. The chain uses TRBV2 and TRBJ2-5; the match to TRBD2 covers 10 bases. The DNA for the CDR3 is TGTGCCAGCAGTGTGAATAGCGGGGGGCAAGAGACCCAGTACTTC. Its translation is CASSVNSGGQETQYF. Drawing the rest from reference TRBV2 and TRBJ2-5, the complete variable domain is EPEVTQTPSHQVTQMGQEVILRCVPISNHLYFYWYRQILGQKVEFLVSFYNNEISEKSEIFDDQFSVERPDGSNFTLKIRSTKLEDSAMYFCASSVNSGGQETQYFGPGTRLLVL.